This T cell receptor (beta chain) came from a study of T cell repertoires in cytomegalovirus infection. At the level of the study: Indications came from public TCR beta signatures; they pointed to CMV infection and to a matching HLA type.

TCRdb processed the reads anew with MiXCR; each CDR3 protein has one entry. The sample has some 300,000 distinct CDR3 sequences, under 20% seen once; the top ten hold around 11%. Study observations and caveats: Cumulative public TCR beta family frequency identified CMV carriers with the relevant HLA. In two of eight donors, the top clonotype was HLA-C-restricted CMV-specific.

CDR1 is LGHNA, CDR2 YNFKEQ, per germline. CDR3 length equals 13 residues. The V and J ends lost 0 bases and 6 bases respectively, with 7 bases between them. This clonotype occurred a few times. Its cognate antigen is unknown. This receptor was obtained from a human donor in good health (CMV status not recorded). Some clones in this sample may be carry-over from other donors' samples. Input material: PBMCs. This chain links TRBV4-2 with TRBJ2-3; D gene ambiguous. This CDR3 is CASSQDLVDTQYF. CDR3 DNA sequence: TGTGCCAGCAGCCAAGATCTTGTGGATACGCAGTATTTT.